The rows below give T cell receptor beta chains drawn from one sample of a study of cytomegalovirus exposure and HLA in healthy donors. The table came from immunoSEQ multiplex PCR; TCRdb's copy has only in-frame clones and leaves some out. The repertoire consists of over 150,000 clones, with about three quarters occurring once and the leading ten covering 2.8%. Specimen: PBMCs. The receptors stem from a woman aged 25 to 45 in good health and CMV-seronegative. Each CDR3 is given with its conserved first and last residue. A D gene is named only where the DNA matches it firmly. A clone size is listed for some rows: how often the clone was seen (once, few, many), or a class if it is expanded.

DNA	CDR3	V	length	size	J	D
TGTGCCAGCAGTTTTGTAGGACAAAGCTATGGCTACACCTTC	CASSFVGQSYGYTF	TRBV27	14	-	TRBJ1-2	-
TGCGCCAGCACTGAGCAGCGGGCCACTGAAGCTTTCTTT	CASTEQRATEAFF	TRBV10-2	13	few	TRBJ1-1	-
TGTGCCAGCTCCGTTGGACAGGGAACAGATACGCAGTATTTT	CASSVGQGTDTQYF	TRBV18	14	-	TRBJ2-3	TRBD1
TGTGCCAGCAGTCAACGACAGTCTAATGAAAAACTGTTTTTT	CASSQRQSNEKLFF	TRBV6-5	14	-	TRBJ1-4	-
TGTGCCAGCTCACCTAACGCCGGACATTTCCAAGAGACCCAGTACTTC	CASSPNAGHFQETQYF	TRBV18	16	-	TRBJ2-5	-
TGTGCCAGCAGGCATCTGGACTCAGCCCTAAATGAGCAGTTCTTC	CASRHLDSALNEQFF	TRBV7-9	15	-	TRBJ2-1	-
TGCGCCAGCAGCTTGCTAGGGGCTGTTCAAGAGACCCAGTACTTC	CASSLLGAVQETQYF	TRBV5-1	15	few	TRBJ2-5	-
TGTGCCAGCAGTTGGGGGGGCTATGGCTACACCTTC	CASSWGGYGYTF	TRBV6-1	12	-	TRBJ1-2	-
TGCGCCAGCAGCTTGGCCCGGGGGTCCGGGGAGCAGTACTTC	CASSLARGSGEQYF	TRBV5-1	14	few	TRBJ2-5	-
TGTGCCAGCAGCCGAGGGGGCCGCGAGACCCAGTACTTC	CASSRGGRETQYF	TRBV7-3	13	-	TRBJ2-5	TRBD1
TGTGCCAGTAGGGCCGGGACAGGGGAGGCAGATACGCAGTATTTT	CASRAGTGEADTQYF	TRBV19	15	-	TRBJ2-3	TRBD1
TGTGCCTGGAGCCGGCAGGCAATGGGGACCCAGTACTTC	CAWSRQAMGTQYF	TRBV30	13	-	TRBJ2-5	-
TGTGCCAGCAGTCTCCAACTAGGCACCGGGGAGCTGTTTTTT	CASSLQLGTGELFF	TRBV28	14	few	TRBJ2-2	-
TGTGCCAGCAACTCCGTCATGACCGGGGAGCTGTTTTTT	CASNSVMTGELFF	TRBV16	13	-	TRBJ2-2	-
TGCGCCAGCAGCCAAGGGCCCCGGGACAGGACCTACGAGCAGTACTTC	CASSQGPRDRTYEQYF	TRBV4-1	16	-	TRBJ2-7	TRBD1
TGTGCCAGCAGCACCTGGGGACAAAATGAAAAACTGTTTTTT	CASSTWGQNEKLFF	TRBV14	14	-	TRBJ1-4	-
TGTGCCAGCAGCTTAGCCCAAGCGGGAAGCACAGATACGCAGTATTTT	CASSLAQAGSTDTQYF	TRBV7-2	16	-	TRBJ2-3	TRBD2
TGTGCCAGCAGCGTAGACTCCGGGAACTCTGGAAACACCATATATTTT	CASSVDSGNSGNTIYF	TRBV9	16	-	TRBJ1-3	-
TGTGCCAGCAGCGGGGGACTAGCGGATACAGATACGCAGTATTTT	CASSGGLADTDTQYF	TRBV9	15	-	TRBJ2-3	TRBD2
TGTGCCAGCAGCAACGACAGGGACACTGAAGCTTTCTTT	CASSNDRDTEAFF	TRBV5-5	13	few	TRBJ1-1	TRBD1
TGTGCCAGTGCCCCCAGCGGTATTTACGAGCAGTACTTC	CASAPSGIYEQYF	TRBV19	13	few	TRBJ2-7	-
TGTGCCACCAGCAGAAAGAGAGGGGGAAATGGCAATCAGCCCCAGCATTTT	CATSRKRGGNGNQPQHF	TRBV15	17	-	TRBJ1-5	-
TGTGCCAGCAGCGTAGGTAGGCACACCGGGACAGGGGCCTCAGATAACTATGGCTACACCTTC	CASSVGRHTGTGASDNYGYTF	TRBV9	21	-	TRBJ1-2	TRBD1
TGTGCCAGCAGCTTTAATACCGGGACAGGCGGCTCCTACGAGCAGTACTTC	CASSFNTGTGGSYEQYF	TRBV7-9	17	-	TRBJ2-7	TRBD1
TGTGCCTGGAGTGAGTGGGGGGAGATCTCCTACGAGCAGTACTTC	CAWSEWGEISYEQYF	TRBV30	15	-	TRBJ2-7	-
TGTGCCAGCAGTACCGCGGCCTCCTACGAGCAGTACTTC	CASSTAASYEQYF	TRBV27	13	once	TRBJ2-7	-
TGTGCCAGCAGCTTCACCCCCACTTTCCTCAACAATGAGCAGTTCTTC	CASSFTPTFLNNEQFF	TRBV9	16	-	TRBJ2-1	-
TGTGCCAGCAGTTTGGCCGGGACAGGGAGGTACGAGCAGTACTTC	CASSLAGTGRYEQYF	TRBV27	15	-	TRBJ2-7	TRBD1
TGTGCCAGCAGCAAGACAGGGATTAACAATCAGCCCCAGCATTTT	CASSKTGINNQPQHF	TRBV5-6	15	-	TRBJ1-5	TRBD1
TGTGCCAGCAGCCCGGGGACTAGCGGGGGGGGGACCCAGTACTTC	CASSPGTSGGGTQYF	TRBV7-6	15	-	TRBJ2-5	TRBD2
TGTGCCACCAGCAGATCCCGGACTAGCGGGAGAACAGATACGCAGTATTTT	CATSRSRTSGRTDTQYF	TRBV15	17	-	TRBJ2-3	TRBD2
TGTGCCAGCAGCTATCTAGACACTGAAGCTTTCTTT	CASSYLDTEAFF	TRBV7-9	12	-	TRBJ1-1	-
TGTGCCAGCAGAAAGGTTATCCGAGGTGGAAACACCATATATTTT	CASRKVIRGGNTIYF	TRBV28	15	-	TRBJ1-3	-
TGTGCCAGCAACGCCGGGACTTCCGATTACAATGAGCAGTTCTTC	CASNAGTSDYNEQFF	TRBV6-6	15	-	TRBJ2-1	-
TGTGCCAGCAGTCGACAGTATAGCAATCAGCCCCAGCATTTT	CASSRQYSNQPQHF	TRBV6-1	14	-	TRBJ1-5	-
TGTGCCAGCAGCTCGTACCAAGAGACCCAGTACTTC	CASSSYQETQYF	TRBV5-4	12	-	TRBJ2-5	-
TGTGCCTGGAAGAACCAGGGAGGGTATGGCTACACCTTC	CAWKNQGGYGYTF	TRBV30	13	-	TRBJ1-2	-
TGCAGTGGCTTAGTCCGGGAGACCCAGTACTTC	CSGLVRETQYF	TRBV20-1	11	-	TRBJ2-5	-
TGTGCCAGCAAGGTCGGGACACCGAACACTGAAGCTTTCTTT	CASKVGTPNTEAFF	TRBV28	14	-	TRBJ1-1	-
TGTGCCAGCAGCTTAGAGATAAGGGGAAATGGGTACACCGGGGAGCTGTTTTTT	CASSLEIRGNGYTGELFF	TRBV11-2	18	-	TRBJ2-2	-
TGTGCCAGCAGTTACGAGGTCTCGAAGACCCAGTACTTC	CASSYEVSKTQYF	TRBV6-5	13	-	TRBJ2-5	-
TGTGCCAGCGCCACCCGCCCACCTCAGGGGTCCCACGAGCAGTACTTC	CASATRPPQGSHEQYF	TRBV7-9	16	-	TRBJ2-7	-
TGTGCCAGCAGTCGGGACAGCCCCTACGAGCAGTACTTC	CASSRDSPYEQYF	TRBV28	13	-	TRBJ2-7	TRBD1
TGTGCCAGCTCACCAGACAGGGGGAACACTGAAGCTTTCTTT	CASSPDRGNTEAFF	TRBV18	14	-	TRBJ1-1	TRBD1